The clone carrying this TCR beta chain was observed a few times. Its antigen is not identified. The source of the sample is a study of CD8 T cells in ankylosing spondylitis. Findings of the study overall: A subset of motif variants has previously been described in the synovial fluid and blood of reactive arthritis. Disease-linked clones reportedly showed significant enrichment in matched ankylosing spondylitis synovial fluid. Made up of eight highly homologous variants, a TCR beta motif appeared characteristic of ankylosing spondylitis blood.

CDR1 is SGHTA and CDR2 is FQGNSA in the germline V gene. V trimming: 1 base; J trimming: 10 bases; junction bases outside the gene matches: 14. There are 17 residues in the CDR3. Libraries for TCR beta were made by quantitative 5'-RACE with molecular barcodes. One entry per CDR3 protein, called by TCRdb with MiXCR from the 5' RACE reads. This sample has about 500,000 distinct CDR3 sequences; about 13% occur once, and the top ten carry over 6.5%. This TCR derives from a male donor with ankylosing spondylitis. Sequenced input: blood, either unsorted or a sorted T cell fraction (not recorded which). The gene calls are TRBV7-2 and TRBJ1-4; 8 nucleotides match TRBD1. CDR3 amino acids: CASSLVGDRGPAGKLFF. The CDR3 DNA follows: TGTGCCAGCAGCTTAGTAGGAGACAGGGGACCAGCTGGAAAACTGTTTTTT.